This passage covers 22 T cell receptor beta chains from one sample sequenced in a study of Graves' ophthalmopathy and Graves' hyperthyroidism (dated by TCRdb to 2017 to 2018). Instrument on record: Illumina HiSeq 2000. For repertoire sequencing, TCR beta CDR3 regions were amplified from RNA transcripts. A first-round RT-PCR used HTBI primers with the Qiagen OneStep RT-PCR kit, followed by a second-round multiplex PCR, size selection and purification. Through fastp at Q25 and MiXCR, TCRdb rebuilt clones from the public reads, retaining in-frame beta chains. One record per CDR3 amino acid sequence lists the most common genes and DNA. The sample contains hundreds of thousands of distinct CDR3 sequences, approximately 21% of them found a single time. Of the sample, around 6.5% falls within the top ten clones. Sequenced: peripheral blood. Receptor source: a woman aged 18-35 years with stable Graves' hyperthyroidism. Some clones in this sample may be carry-over from other donors' samples. Donor details come from another sample of the same person, matched by shared clones.

This clonotype came up many times. This chain links TRBV5-6 with TRBJ2-5; no reliable D call. The germline gives CDR1 SGHDT, CDR2 YYEEEE. The CDR3 covers 13 residues. V lost 2 bases and J lost 5, with 10 bases in between. The CDR3 DNA follows: TGTGCCAGCAGCTTTTTCATGATCGAGACCCAGTACTTC. Protein product: CASSFFMIETQYF.

Ten or more counts support this clonotype. The chain couples TRBV10-1 to TRBJ1-1; D remains unclear. The CDR3 spans 10 residues. Between the trimmed V and J ends, which lost 10 bases and 0 bases, there was a span of 3 bases. Germline V CDR1 and CDR2: WNHNN, SYGVQD (reference sequence). The CDR3 is CAILNTEAFF. CDR3 DNA sequence: TGCGCCATCCTGAACACTGAAGCTTTCTTT.

This chain uses TRBV29-1 with TRBJ1-4, with D unclear. Trimming left V 5 bases short and J 0 bases short, with 7 bases between. The CDR3 sequence is 13 residues long. The germline gives CDR1 SQVTM, CDR2 ANQGSEA. DNA for the CDR3: TGCAGCGTTCGTCCGGCAACTAATGAAAAACTGTTTTTT. This translates into CSVRPATNEKLFF.

At least ten counts were recorded for this clonotype. The gene calls are TRBV28 and TRBJ2-7; D not resolved. Germline V gene lookup returns CDR1 MDHEN and CDR2 SYDVKM. This CDR3 comprises 12 residues. Trimming removed 5 bases from V and 5 bases from J, with 10 bases in between. The CDR3 loop is CASSTVHHEQYF. The CDR3 coding sequence is TGTGCCAGCAGTACCGTACACCACGAGCAGTACTTC. Using reference TRBV28 and TRBJ2-7 for the parts outside the CDR3, the full variable domain is DVKVTQSSRYLVKRTGEKVFLECVQDMDHENMFWYRQDPGLGLRLIYFSYDVKMKEKGDIPEGYSVSREKKERFSLILESASTNQTSMYLCASSTVHHEQYFGPGTRLTVT.

The rearrangement joins TRBV28 to TRBJ2-2; TRBD2 is a possible D gene (6 bases). The germline gives CDR1 MDHEN, CDR2 SYDVKM. V was cut by 6 bases and J by 3 bases, with 11 bases left in between. The CDR3 spans 14 residues. CDR3 nucleotides: TGTGCCAGCAGGGTCCCGGGGGACACCGGGGAGCTGTTTTTT. Its protein product is CASRVPGDTGELFF.

The rearrangement joins TRBV2 to TRBJ1-1, with D unclear. Germline lookup yields CDR1 SNHLY and CDR2 FYNNEI. Trimming pared 3 bases from V and 1 base from J, leaving 15 bases between. The CDR3 totals 16 residues. CDR3 DNA sequence: TGTGCCAGCAGTGAGTGGCAGACGGAAGCGAACACTGAAGCTTTCTTT. Its translation: CASSEWQTEANTEAFF. Combining the CDR3 with reference TRBV2 and TRBJ1-1 gives the whole variable domain EPEVTQTPSHQVTQMGQEVILRCVPISNHLYFYWYRQILGQKVEFLVSFYNNEISEKSEIFDDQFSVERPDGSNFTLKIRSTKLEDSAMYFCASSEWQTEANTEAFFGQGTRLTVV.

There are many counts of this clonotype. The V gene is TRBV10-3, the J gene TRBJ1-2, with TRBD1 matching over 10 bases. Germline V gives CDR1 ENHRY, CDR2 SYGVKD. V was clipped by 2 bases and J by 5 bases; unmatched bases: 2. This CDR3 is built from 14 residues. CDR3 DNA sequence: TGTGCCATCAGTGAGGGACAGGGGGAGTATGGCTACACCTTC. Translated: CAISEGQGEYGYTF.

This clonotype was counted many times. The chain combines TRBV20-1 with TRBJ1-1; no definite D call. Trimming left V 5 bases short and J 0 bases short, with 10 bases between. The length of the CDR3 is 13 residues. Germline V lookup: CDR1 DFQATT, CDR2 SNEGSKA (reference sequence). As DNA, the CDR3 is TGCAGTGCTTCCTACAGCTTGAACACTGAAGCTTTCTTT. Its protein is CSASYSLNTEAFF.

This clonotype came up many times. J is TRBJ1-5 and V is TRBV28, with 8 bases identical to TRBD1. CDR3 length: 15 residues. Per the germline V gene, CDR1 is MDHEN and CDR2 is SYDVKM. V gave up 6 bases and J gave up 2 bases; unmatched junction bases: 6. Here the CDR3 DNA reads TGTGCCAGCAGAGGACAGGGCGAACGCAATCAGCCCCAGCATTTT. Translated: CASRGQGERNQPQHF.

J is TRBJ1-1 and V is TRBV5-6; no firm D call. CDR1 SGHDT and CDR2 YYEEEE come from the germline V gene. V gave up 0 bases and J gave up 8 bases, with 8 bases separating them. The CDR3 sequence is 12 residues long. The CDR3 here is CASSLAITEAFF. DNA of the CDR3: TGTGCCAGCAGCTTGGCCATCACCGAAGCTTTCTTT.

The sample holds many counts of this clonotype. The rearrangement joins TRBV30 to TRBJ1-6; tentatively, D is TRBD1 (6 bases). The V gene's germline CDR1 is GTSNPN and CDR2 SVGIG (reference sequence). V dropped 2 bases and J dropped 8 bases, with 13 bases sitting between them. The CDR3 has 14 residues. This CDR3 is CAWSFGTTDSPLHF. The CDR3 DNA is TGTGCCTGGAGTTTCGGGACAACCGATTCACCCCTCCACTTT. The full variable domain, with the rest looked up from reference TRBV30 and TRBJ1-6, is SQTIHQWPATLVQPVGSPLSLECTVEGTSNPNLYWYRQAAGRGLQLLFYSVGIGQISSEVPQNLSASRPQDRQFILSSKKLLLSDSGFYLCAWSFGTTDSPLHFGNGTRLTVT.

The sample holds a few counts of this clonotype. The V gene is TRBV2, the J gene TRBJ1-1; weak D call: TRBD1 (6 bases). The length of the CDR3 is 15 residues. Germline V gene lookup returns CDR1 SNHLY and CDR2 FYNNEI. Deletions cut 4 bases from V and 1 base from J, with 13 bases between. CDR3 sequence reads: CASSGPGTSNTEAFF. The CDR3 DNA reads TGTGCCAGCAGTGGTCCCGGGACATCGAACACTGAAGCTTTCTTT.

V and J are TRBV11-1 and TRBJ2-5; 9 bases agree with TRBD2. The V and J ends lost 8 bases and 2 bases, in that order; junction bases with no gene match: 6. Germline-derived CDR1 and CDR2 are SGHAT and FQDESV (reference sequence). This CDR3 is built from 14 residues. The chain's CDR3 is CASQLAGGQETQYF. The CDR3, as DNA: TGTGCCAGCCAACTTGCGGGAGGGCAAGAGACCCAGTACTTC.

This clonotype was observed many times. The rearrangement uses TRBV30 and TRBJ1-6; D may be TRBD1 (5 bases). The germline gives CDR1 GTSNPN, CDR2 SVGIG (reference sequence). V lost 3 bases and J 6 bases, leaving 15 bases between the germline ends. The CDR3 runs 15 residues. The CDR3 coding sequence is TGTGCCTGGAGCTTAGAGGGGATTCCTAATTCACCCCTCCACTTT. Encoded protein: CAWSLEGIPNSPLHF.

The genes are TRBV6-1 and TRBJ1-2; D may be TRBD1 (5 bases). Germline CDR1 is MNHNS and CDR2 is SASEGT. Trimming took 6 bases from V and 2 from J, leaving 13 bases between them. The CDR3 is 14 residues long. CDR3 sequence reads: CASSPQGINYGYTF. DNA for the CDR3: TGTGCCAGCAGCCCTCAGGGAATCAACTATGGCTACACCTTC.

This clonotype came up many times. A read error may be the cause here, since a much bigger clone is one base away. The chain joins TRBV28 to TRBJ1-1, with 7 bases aligning to TRBD1. CDR1 is MDHEN and CDR2 is SYDVKM in the germline V gene. This CDR3 has 15 amino acids. CDR3 in amino acids: CASRPTGARNTEASF. The CDR3 coding sequence is TGTGCCAGCAGACCAACAGGGGCCAGGAACACTGAAGCTTCCTTT.

This clonotype was seen ten or more times. The chain has TRBV12-3 or TRBV12-4 and TRBJ2-4; 10 positions agree with TRBD1. The CDR3 has 15 amino acids. Trimming at V came to 7 bases and at J to 15 bases, leaving 18 bases not matched to a gene. CDR3 region: CASTPPTGGAWIRYF. The DNA for the CDR3 is TGTGCCAGCACTCCACCGACAGGGGGCGCCTGGATCCGGTACTTC.

This clonotype was recorded at least ten times. V is TRBV6-1 and J is TRBJ2-7; perhaps TRBD1 as D (5 bases). V gave up 4 bases and J gave up 5 bases, with 15 bases separating them. The CDR3 length is 14 residues. The germline CDR1 and CDR2 sequences are MNHNS and SASEGT. CDR3 sequence (DNA): TGTGCCAGCAGTGCCAGGGTGGGGATCGACGAGCAGTACTTC. It encodes CASSARVGIDEQYF.

This clonotype was found many times. The chain couples TRBV19 to TRBJ2-7; D is possibly TRBD1 (6 bases). This CDR3 contains 16 residues. V gave up 5 bases and J gave up 3 bases, with 20 bases separating them. Germline V CDR1 and CDR2: LNHDA, SQIVND (reference sequence). CDR3: CASSVDQGKGSYEQYF. The CDR3 DNA reads TGTGCCAGTAGTGTCGATCAGGGGAAGGGGAGCTACGAGCAGTACTTC.

This clonotype appeared many times. J is TRBJ1-5 and V is TRBV4-3; D gene ambiguous. This CDR3 region has 18 residues. Germline loops: CDR1 LGHNA, CDR2 YSLEER. The ends were cut back, 0 bases at V and 4 bases at J, with 19 bases in the middle. The CDR3 sequence is CASSQDIGVNWQNQPQHF. The CDR3 DNA reads TGCGCCAGCAGCCAAGATATCGGGGTAAACTGGCAAAATCAGCCCCAGCATTTT.

The V gene is TRBV27, the J gene TRBJ1-2; D gene unclear. V was cut by 2 bases and J by 3 bases, with 13 bases left in between. The germline CDR1 and CDR2 sequences are MNHEY and SMNVEV (reference sequence). The CDR3 spans 15 residues. This chain's CDR3 is CASSLTGLGYYGYTF. The CDR3 DNA sequence: TGTGCCAGCAGTTTAACCGGATTGGGTTACTATGGCTACACCTTC.

This clonotype was seen many times. The chain carries TRBV28 and TRBJ2-7, with 10 nucleotides matching TRBD2. Germline values: CDR1 MDHEN, CDR2 SYDVKM. V trimming: 6 bases; J trimming: 0 bases; junction bases outside the gene matches: 11. The CDR3 runs to 17 residues. The CDR3 nucleotides read TGTGCCAGCAGATTAGGCCTAGCGGGAGCGGACTCCTACGAGCAGTACTTC. It specifies CASRLGLAGADSYEQYF.